A selection of T cell receptor beta chains follows, all from one sample in a study of T cell responses to AZD1222 COVID-19 vaccine. Clones were sequenced by immunoSEQ multiplex PCR, and TCRdb holds only the in-frame ones, with some missing. The repertoire has about 97,000 clones, about 89% of them found once; the top ten carry approximately 7%. Source: peripheral blood, taken on day 0 of AZD1222 vaccination. The source of these receptors is an adult in good health. Both conserved end residues are part of each CDR3. Fields, in order: J gene, clone size, D gene, V gene, CDR3 DNA, CDR3 protein. The D gene is left open where the match is weak. Not all rows give a size; the values are once, few, many and, for expanded clones, a class.

>TRBJ1-1|NA|NA|TRBV7-3
TGTGCCAGCAGCTATTTAATGAACACTGAAGCTTTCTTT
CASSYLMNTEAFF
>TRBJ2-5|NA|NA|TRBV3-1/TRBV3-2
TGTGCCAGCAGCCGCAATGGGGAGACCCAGTACTTC
CASSRNGETQYF
>TRBJ1-2|NA|TRBD1|TRBV30
TGTGCCTGGAGTAGTAACAGGGGCTATGGCTACACCTTC
CAWSSNRGYGYTF
>TRBJ1-1|NA|TRBD1|TRBV2
TGTGCCAGCAGAGACAGGGGCACTGAAGCTTTCTTT
CASRDRGTEAFF
>TRBJ2-3|NA|TRBD2|TRBV9
TGTGCCAGCAGCACAGCGGCGGGGGGACCCCCAGATACGCAGTATTTT
CASSTAAGGPPDTQYF
>TRBJ1-5|NA|NA|TRBV11-2
TGTGCCAGCAGCTTAGATTGGGGAACAGCTCAGCCCCAGCATTTT
CASSLDWGTAQPQHF
>TRBJ1-5|NA|NA|TRBV6-2/TRBV6-3
TGTGCCAGCAGTTACTCCCAATCAGGGCCCCATCTCAATCAGCCCCAGCATTTT
CASSYSQSGPHLNQPQHF
>TRBJ2-3|NA|NA|TRBV29-1
TGCAGCGTTGGGAGCGACTTTTCAGATACGCAGTATTTT
CSVGSDFSDTQYF
>TRBJ1-2|NA|NA|TRBV7-9
TGTGCCAGCAGCCATCGACAGGATGACGGCTACACCTTC
CASSHRQDDGYTF
>TRBJ1-6|NA|TRBD1|TRBV9
TGTGCCAGCAGCCGGGACAGTTCGGCACCCCTCCACTTT
CASSRDSSAPLHF
>TRBJ1-4|NA|NA|TRBV7-6
TGTGCCAGCAGCCCCTACCCAACAGCTACTAATGAAAAACTGTTTTTT
CASSPYPTATNEKLFF
>TRBJ1-4|NA|TRBD1|TRBV6-5
TGTGCCGCCTCCGGGACAGGGGAGAGAAAACTGTTTTTT
CAASGTGERKLFF
>TRBJ2-1|NA|NA|TRBV15
TGTGCCACCAGCCCCCAGGGACACCTGGGGAATGAGCAGTTCTTC
CATSPQGHLGNEQFF
>TRBJ2-1|NA|NA|TRBV29-1
TGCAGCTTCTTCTTGGGCAGTTCCTACAATGAGCAGTTCTTC
CSFFLGSSYNEQFF
>TRBJ2-7|NA|NA|TRBV6-2/TRBV6-3
TGTGCCAGCAGCCACAGGAGCTACGAGCAGTACTTC
CASSHRSYEQYF
>TRBJ2-7|once|TRBD1|TRBV3-1/TRBV3-2
TGTGCCAGCAGCAAGGACAGGAAATTATACGAGCAGTACTTC
CASSKDRKLYEQYF
>TRBJ1-5|NA|TRBD1|TRBV5-1
TGCGCCAGCAGCCCAGGGACAGGGAATCAGCCCCAGCATTTT
CASSPGTGNQPQHF
>TRBJ2-2|NA|NA|TRBV18
TGTGCCAGCTCACGAGGGTCCGGGGAGCTGTTTTTT
CASSRGSGELFF
>TRBJ2-5|NA|NA|TRBV12-3/TRBV12-4
TGTGCCAGCAGCAGGCAAGAGACCCAGTACTTC
CASSRQETQYF
>TRBJ2-1|NA|TRBD1|TRBV5-8
TGTGCCAGCAGCCGTCAGGGACAGGCCTACAATGAGCAGTTCTTC
CASSRQGQAYNEQFF
>TRBJ1-2|NA|NA|TRBV12-3/TRBV12-4
TGTGCCAGCTCGAAGACACCTAACTATGGCTACACCTTC
CASSKTPNYGYTF
>TRBJ2-5|NA|NA|TRBV5-1
TGCGCCAGCAAAAGACAGCAAGAGACCCAGTACTTC
CASKRQQETQYF
>TRBJ2-3|NA|TRBD1|TRBV2
TGTGCCAGCAAAGGGAGCTTCGGACAGGGGGCGAGCACAGATACGCAGTATTTT
CASKGSFGQGASTDTQYF
>TRBJ1-5|NA|NA|TRBV18
TGTGCCAGCTCGGGAGGCCCAAATAGCAATCAGCCCCAGCATTTT
CASSGGPNSNQPQHF
>TRBJ2-5|NA|TRBD1|TRBV7-2
TGTGCCAGCAGCCGGGGACAGGAAGAGACCCAGTACTTC
CASSRGQEETQYF
>TRBJ2-7|few|TRBD2|TRBV6-4
TGTGCCAGCAGTGACGGGAAGCGGGGATATTCCTACGAGCAGTACTTC
CASSDGKRGYSYEQYF
>TRBJ1-3|NA|TRBD1|TRBV7-2
TGTGCCAGCAGCCTAAGACAGGGGGACATCGGAAACACCATATATTTT
CASSLRQGDIGNTIYF